This TCR beta chain stems from a study of blood T cells in healthy people across ages. Study as a whole: Capture via template switching afforded approximately one barcoded beta molecule per two T cells. Study-level points and caveats: Older individuals had lower TCR beta diversity per million T cells (the decline was roughly linear). Strong correlation existed between TCR beta diversity and naive T cell percentage.

Regarding this clonotype: Its antigen is undetermined.

Through a sample-barcoded 5' primer and a J-beta primer mix, a second PCR was run for roughly 6 to 11 cycles. Tags on each cDNA molecule came from a template-switch adaptor with 12 random nucleotides. TCRdb reprocessed the 5' RACE reads with MiXCR, giving one entry per CDR3 protein. The sample yields some 900,000 distinct CDR3 sequences, under 50% seen once. Germline V lookup: CDR1 MNHNY, CDR2 SVGAGI (reference sequence). CDR3 size: 15 residues. The V and J ends lost 2 bases and 2 bases, in that order; junction bases with no gene match: 6. The sequenced sample consisted of blood. The sequence was collected from a man aged 30-40 years in good health. This chain connects TRBV6-6 to TRBJ2-7; 7 bases map to TRBD2. The CDR3 DNA is TGTGCCAGCAGTTACGGGGGGGGGACCACCTACGAGCAGTACTTC. Translated: CASSYGGGTTYEQYF.